A single sample is the source of the 25 T cell receptor beta chains below, sequenced in a study of blood T cell repertoires in COVID-19. Assay: immunoSEQ multiplex PCR; the TCRdb copy retains only in-frame clones and omits some. The table has about 380,000 clones, around nine tenths seen once. Sequenced input: PBMCs or T cells enriched from blood (not recorded which). The receptors derive from a woman aged 18-29 years who had recovered from COVID-19.

This chain links TRBV6-1 with TRBJ1-1; D might be TRBD1 (5 bases). Trimming removed 1 base from V and 6 bases from J, with 15 bases in between. Germline V CDR1 and CDR2: MNHNS, SASEGT. This CDR3 has 15 residues. Here the CDR3 DNA reads TGTGCCAGCAGTGAAGGGAGATCAGGGATGTCTGAAGCTTTCTTT. It translates to CASSEGRSGMSEAFF.

The chain carries TRBV14 and TRBJ2-7; 10 nucleotides line up with TRBD1. CDR1 is SGHDN, CDR2 FVKESK, per germline. The CDR3 spans 14 residues. V dropped 4 bases and J dropped 3; count of bases not matched to a gene: 3. CDR3: CASSRDRGLYEQYF. CDR3 in DNA: TGTGCCAGCAGCCGGGACAGGGGTCTCTACGAGCAGTACTTC.

CDR3 DNA: TGTGCCAGCTCACCTACACCGGGACAGGATAACGAGCAGTACTTC. Translated, it gives CASSPTPGQDNEQYF. This rearrangement joins TRBV18 to TRBJ2-7, with 8 bases fitting TRBD1. In germline, CDR1 is KGHSH, CDR2 LQKENI. The CDR3 covers 15 residues. J lost 5 bases, V lost 3 bases, and 9 bases had no gene match.

The sample holds one count of this clone. This rearrangement joins TRBV2 to TRBJ2-6; maybe TRBD1 (6 bases). V lost 9 bases and J lost 2, with 17 bases in between. Germline V gives CDR1 SNHLY, CDR2 FYNNEI. The CDR3 is made up of 16 amino acids. CDR3: CASKTGSGAGANVLTF. The DNA of the CDR3 is TGTGCCAGTAAAACAGGGTCTGGAGCTGGGGCCAACGTCCTGACTTTC.

The chain links TRBV6-5 to TRBJ1-2, with TRBD1 matching over 7 bases. V lost 5 bases to trimming and J lost 7 bases; unmatched junction nucleotides: 10. In germline, CDR1 is MNHEY, CDR2 SVGAGI. The CDR3 is 14 residues long. The CDR3, as DNA: TGTGCCAGCAGTCTTCTCACAGGGGACGGTGGCTACACCTTC. Translation gives CASSLLTGDGGYTF.

The chain carries TRBV5-6 and TRBJ1-2; D is perhaps TRBD1 (5 bases). This CDR3 contains 14 residues. From germline, CDR1 is SGHDT and CDR2 YYEEEE. V was clipped by 0 bases and J by 6 bases, with 12 bases between them. As DNA, the CDR3 is TGTGCCAGCAGCTTGGCACGGGCCAGGGATGGCTACACCTTC. It yields the protein CASSLARARDGYTF.

V is TRBV30 and J is TRBJ2-2; D might be TRBD1 (6 bases). CDR3 size: 14 residues. The V end was cut by 6 bases, the J end by 9 bases, with 20 bases between. CDR1 is GTSNPN, CDR2 SVGIG, per germline (reference sequence). CDR3 nucleotide sequence: TGTGCCTGCCGGGACAAAGATAACACTTGGGAGCTGTTTTTT. Its protein product is CACRDKDNTWELFF.

This clone was counted a single time. The chain combines TRBV27 with TRBJ1-5; D not certain. V lost 6 bases and J lost 0, with 12 bases in between. The germline gives CDR1 MNHEY, CDR2 SMNVEV (reference sequence). The length of the CDR3 is 15 residues. The CDR3 nucleotides read TGTGCCAGCAGCTGGGGAGCCGTTAGCAATCAGCCCCAGCATTTT. It is translated as CASSWGAVSNQPQHF.

This clone occurred once. The V and J genes are TRBV30 and TRBJ2-5, with a weak D call TRBD2 (5 bases). Germline CDR1 GTSNPN, CDR2 SVGIG (reference sequence). This CDR3 contains 12 residues. Trimming cost V 1 base and J 5 bases, with 8 bases left between them. CDR3 sequence (DNA): TGTGCCTGGAGTGCGAGGGCTGAGACCCAGTACTTC. Protein sequence: CAWSARAETQYF.

The V call is TRBV2, the J call TRBJ1-5; no reliable D call. CDR3 length equals 15 residues. The V end lost 1 base, the J end lost 1 base, and 8 bases lay between the germline ends. CDR1 is SNHLY and CDR2 is FYNNEI in the germline V gene. The CDR3, as DNA: TGTGCCAGCAGTGAAGTGGGAGGCAGCAATCAGCCCCAGCATTTT. It encodes CASSEVGGSNQPQHF.

The V and J genes are TRBV10-1 and TRBJ1-1; no definite D call. In germline, CDR1 is WNHNN, CDR2 SYGVQD (reference sequence). Trimming took 2 bases from V and 4 from J, leaving 8 bases between them. The CDR3 totals 13 residues. CDR3 sequence: CASSETAGTEAFF. The DNA for the CDR3 is TGCGCCAGCAGTGAGACTGCGGGCACTGAAGCTTTCTTT.

The chain employs TRBV30 and TRBJ1-4, with D possibly being TRBD1 (5 bases). The CDR3 length is 15 residues. V was shortened by 2 bases and J by 7 bases, with 17 bases between the two germline ends. The V gene's germline CDR1 is GTSNPN and CDR2 SVGIG (reference sequence). The CDR3 DNA reads TGTGCCTGGAGTCGCTTTCAGGGCTTGGGTGAAAAACTGTTTTTT. Its protein product is CAWSRFQGLGEKLFF.

The genes are TRBV2 and TRBJ1-5; D is ambiguous. Trimming took 4 bases from V and 2 from J, leaving 6 bases between them. This CDR3 spans 13 amino acids. CDR1 and CDR2 from the germline V gene are SNHLY and FYNNEI. The CDR3 protein is CASSVSRNQPQHF. CDR3 DNA sequence: TGTGCCAGCAGTGTTAGCCGCAATCAGCCCCAGCATTTT.

This chain uses TRBV12-3 or TRBV12-4 with TRBJ2-7, with D perhaps TRBD1 (6 bases). The V end was cut by 7 bases, the J end by 1 base, with 8 bases between. The CDR3 loop spans 12 amino acids. The CDR3 is CASTTGSYEQYF. In DNA, the CDR3 is TGTGCCAGCACCACAGGGTCCTACGAGCAGTACTTC.

CDR3 loop: CASSGQGFVNSPLHF. CDR3 in DNA: TGTGCCAGCAGCGGACAGGGTTTCGTTAATTCACCCCTCCACTTT. The rearrangement uses TRBV9 and TRBJ1-6; 7 bases fit TRBD1. The V gene's germline CDR1 is SGDLS and CDR2 YYNGEE. V shed 3 bases and J 6 bases; nucleotides not matched to a gene: 6. This CDR3 is 15 amino acids long.

This clone came up once. The rearrangement joins TRBV11-3 to TRBJ2-1; D ambiguous. The CDR3 runs 14 residues. Germline-derived CDR1 and CDR2 are SGHNT and YENEEA. V was shortened by 0 bases and J by 4 bases, with 7 bases between the two germline ends. The CDR3 DNA follows: TGTGCCAGCAGCTTAGATGGCGGTTACAATGAGCAGTTCTTC. It codes for CASSLDGGYNEQFF.

This clone was counted once. The chain has TRBV6-5 and TRBJ1-6; maybe TRBD1 (6 bases). From germline, CDR1 is MNHEY and CDR2 SVGAGI. Trimming stripped 4 bases from V and 7 bases from J, with 11 bases between. The CDR3 loop spans 14 amino acids. Here the CDR3 reads CASSWDTGNSPLHF. The CDR3 DNA follows: TGTGCCAGCAGTTGGGACACCGGGAATTCACCCCTCCACTTT.

This clone was detected once. The chain carries TRBV20-1 and TRBJ1-2; 9 bases are shared with TRBD1. This CDR3 comprises 17 residues. Germline CDR1 and CDR2: DFQATT and SNEGSKA (reference sequence). Trimming cost V 3 bases and J 4 bases; bases outside gene matches: 15. Written as DNA, the CDR3 is TGCAGTGCTAGTGAAGGACCCGGACAGGGGATCGGCTATGGCTACACCTTC. It encodes CSASEGPGQGIGYGYTF.

The chain has TRBV5-1 and TRBJ1-6; TRBD1 agrees at 8 bases. The junction had 5 bases not matched to a gene; V was cut back by 2 bases and J by 10 bases. Germline CDR1 and CDR2: SGHRS and YFSETQ. The CDR3 consists of 14 residues. CDR3 sequence reads: CASSFGQGQSPLHF. CDR3 nucleotides: TGCGCCAGCAGCTTCGGACAGGGTCAATCACCCCTCCACTTT.

The chain employs TRBV5-6 and TRBJ2-4, with TRBD2 as a possible D gene (6 bases). The CDR3 is made up of 17 amino acids. V dropped 3 bases and J dropped 2 bases, with 18 bases sitting between them. The germline V gene has CDR1 SGHDT and CDR2 YYEEEE. The CDR3 DNA reads TGTGCCAGCAGCTCGATAAGGCAGGGAGGCACCAAAAACATTCAGTACTTC. It translates to CASSSIRQGGTKNIQYF.

Concerning this clone itself: This may be a read error: a much more frequent sequence differs by one nucleotide. The gene calls are TRBV7-2 and TRBJ1-5; TRBD1 matches at 7 bases. The germline V gene has CDR1 SGHTA and CDR2 FQGNSA. CDR3 length equals 14 residues. The J segment lost 0 bases and the V segment lost 5 bases, leaving 1 base of the junction unmatched. CDR3 nucleotides: TGTGCCAGCAGCGACAGGGTTAGCAATCAGCCCCAGCATTTT. It codes for CASSDRVSNQPQHF.

The chain uses TRBV5-4 and TRBJ1-4; D may be TRBD1 (6 bases). CDR1 and CDR2 (germline): SGHNT, YYREEE (reference sequence). This CDR3 spans 18 amino acids. The V end was cut by 1 base, the J end by 0 bases, with 16 bases between. This chain's CDR3 is CASSLSGGGLATNEKLFF. In DNA form, the CDR3 reads TGTGCCAGCAGCTTGAGCGGGGGCGGCCTTGCAACTAATGAAAAACTGTTTTTT. The full variable domain, rest sourced from reference TRBV5-4 and TRBJ1-4, is ETGVTQSPTHLIKTRGQQVTLRCSSQSGHNTVSWYQQALGQGPQFIFQYYREEENGRGNFPPRFSGLQFPNYSSELNVNALELDDSALYLCASSLSGGGLATNEKLFFGSGTQLSVL.

The rearrangement uses TRBV7-9 and TRBJ1-2; possibly TRBD1 for D (6 bases). The ends were cut back, 5 bases at V and 1 base at J, with 20 bases in the middle. The CDR3 has 17 residues. Looked up from germline, CDR1 is SEHNR and CDR2 is FQNEAQ (reference sequence). CDR3 residues: CASSLQGDRGFNYGYTF. For the CDR3, the DNA is TGTGCCAGCAGCCTACAGGGAGATAGAGGATTTAACTATGGCTACACCTTC.

This clone was seen a few times. The CDR3 region has the DNA TGCGCCAGCAGCCCGACTGGCGGGGTCAGCTCCTACAATGAGCAGTTCTTC. Its protein is CASSPTGGVSSYNEQFF. The gene calls are TRBV5-1 and TRBJ2-1, with a weak D call TRBD2 (6 bases). CDR1 and CDR2 from the germline V gene are SGHRS and YFSETQ. The germline V and J ends were trimmed by 4 bases and 0 bases, with 17 bases remaining between them. There are 17 residues in the CDR3.

The V gene is TRBV5-6, the J gene TRBJ1-1; 7 bases fit TRBD1. The CDR3 loop spans 14 amino acids. V trimming: 4 bases; J trimming: 1 base; junction bases outside the gene matches: 4. Germline loops: CDR1 SGHDT, CDR2 YYEEEE. The CDR3 DNA follows: TGTGCCAGCAGCCCCGGGACAGCGAACACTGAAGCTTTCTTT. This translates into CASSPGTANTEAFF.